This TCR beta chain was sequenced in a study of long-term antiretroviral therapy in people with HIV. From germline, CDR1 is MRHNA and CDR2 SNTAGT. The length of the CDR3 is 9 residues. Assay version v3.0 of immunoSEQ was used, and it was run at survey level. Data came from immunoSEQ multiplex PCR; TCRdb stores just in-frame clones and leaves some out. The sample lists about 16,000 clones, about 95% occurring once. A note on this clone: The junction differs from germline at one of its ends, possibly a read error.

This sequence was found in a man aged 30 to 45 with HIV. The rearrangement links TRBV6-4 to TRBJ2-5, with D uncertain. The sample here was unsorted PBMCs, taken approximately 11 years after starting antiretroviral therapy. The DNA of the CDR3 is TGTGCCAGCATAAGGCTCCGACACTTC. Its translation: CASIRLRHF.